A single sample gave rise to the 8 T cell receptor beta chains below, sequenced in a study of CD8 T cells in Susac syndrome. The RNA input was roughly 0.45 to 1 ug, and it was reverse transcribed with random hexamers. TCRdb re-derived calls from the immunoSEQ multiplex PCR reads in MiXCR, one entry per CDR3 protein. The sample records about 190,000 distinct CDR3 sequences, approximately 93% being singletons. The sample consisted of CD4+ T cells from PBMCs. The receptors here all came from a human donor in good health.

Worth noting for this clonotype: One end of the junction is discordant with germline, which a read error may explain. The V call is TRBV7-7, the J call TRBJ2-1; TRBD1 matches at 9 bases. Germline-derived CDR1 and CDR2 are SSHAT and FNYEAQ (reference sequence). The CDR3 has 15 amino acids. CDR3 DNA sequence: TGTGCTAGCAGCTTAGCGACAGGGGGAGACGGTGAGCAGTTCTTC. It encodes CASSLATGGDGEQFF.

The chain uses TRBV6-5 and TRBJ2-2; perhaps TRBD2 as D (6 bases). The germline V gene has CDR1 MNHEY and CDR2 SVGAGI. The V end lost 10 bases, the J end lost 5 bases, and 17 bases lay between the germline ends. The CDR3 spans 14 residues. CDR3 sequence (DNA): TGTGCCACCCTTCTCGGGCGGGGAACCGGGGAGCTGTTTTTT. Amino acids: CATLLGRGTGELFF.

The chain is built from TRBV5-1 and TRBJ2-5, with D possibly being TRBD2 (5 bases). The CDR3 spans 15 residues. The germline V gene has CDR1 SGHRS and CDR2 YFSETQ. V was clipped by 0 bases and J by 1 base, with 10 bases between them. The CDR3 coding sequence is TGCGCCAGCAGCTTGGCCAGCGGTTTCCAAGAGACCCAGTACTTC. It is translated as CASSLASGFQETQYF.

The chain uses TRBV20-1 and TRBJ2-1, with 7 bases that match TRBD2. CDR1 is DFQATT and CDR2 is SNEGSKA in the germline V gene (reference sequence). V trimming: 5 bases; J trimming: 3 bases; junction bases outside the gene matches: 10. CDR3 size: 15 residues. DNA for the CDR3: TGCAGTGCTCTCGGGGGGAGGTCCCGCTACAATGAGCAGTTCTTC. This codes for CSALGGRSRYNEQFF.

The chain combines TRBV7-9 with TRBJ1-1, with unresolved D. The V gene lost 5 bases and the J gene lost 4 bases, with 11 bases spanning the gap. The CDR3 loop spans 13 amino acids. The germline CDR1 and CDR2 sequences are SEHNR and FQNEAQ (reference sequence). In DNA form, the CDR3 reads TGTGCCAGCAGCCCCAGAGGGAGCACTGAAGCTTTCTTT. It specifies CASSPRGSTEAFF.

The chain carries TRBV20-1 and TRBJ2-5; weak D call: TRBD1 (6 bases). Per the germline V gene, CDR1 is DFQATT and CDR2 is SNEGSKA (reference sequence). Trimming shortened V by 3 bases and J by 7 bases, and 12 bases separated the two germline ends. The CDR3 is made up of 12 amino acids. Here the CDR3 DNA reads TGCAGTGCTAGGACAGGCGCGGGGACCCAGTACTTC. Its protein is CSARTGAGTQYF.

This chain joins TRBV19 and TRBJ2-1; 7 nucleotides line up with TRBD1. The CDR3 loop spans 14 amino acids. Trimming cost V 4 bases and J 12 bases; bases outside gene matches: 12. The germline V gene has CDR1 LNHDA and CDR2 SQIVND (reference sequence). This chain's CDR3 is CASSRWVGGQGQFF. In nucleotides, the CDR3 is TGTGCCAGTAGTAGATGGGTAGGGGGCCAGGGGCAGTTCTTC.

The chain uses TRBV7-9 and TRBJ2-7, with D possibly matching TRBD1 (5 bases). The ends were cut back, 5 bases at V and 2 bases at J, with 22 bases in the middle. The CDR3 runs 17 residues. The germline CDR1 and CDR2 sequences are SEHNR and FQNEAQ (reference sequence). DNA for the CDR3: TGTGCCAGCAGCCTTGGGGAAGGGGTTCCGTTCCCCTACGAGCAGTACTTC. Amino acids: CASSLGEGVPFPYEQYF.